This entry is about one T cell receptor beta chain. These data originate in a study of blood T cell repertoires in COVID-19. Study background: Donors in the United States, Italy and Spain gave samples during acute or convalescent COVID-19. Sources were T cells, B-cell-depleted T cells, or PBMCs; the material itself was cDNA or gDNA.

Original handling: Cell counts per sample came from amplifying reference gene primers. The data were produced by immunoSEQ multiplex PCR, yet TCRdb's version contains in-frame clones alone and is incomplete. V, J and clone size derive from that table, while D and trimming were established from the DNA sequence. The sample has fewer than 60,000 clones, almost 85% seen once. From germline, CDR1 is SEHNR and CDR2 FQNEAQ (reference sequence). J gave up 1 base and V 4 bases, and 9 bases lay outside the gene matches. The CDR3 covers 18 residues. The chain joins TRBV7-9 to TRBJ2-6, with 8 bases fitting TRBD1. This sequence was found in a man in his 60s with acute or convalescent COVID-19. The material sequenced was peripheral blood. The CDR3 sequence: CASSSLTGEWSGANVLTF. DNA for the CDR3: TGTGCCAGCAGCTCATTGACAGGGGAATGGTCTGGGGCCAACGTCCTGACTTTC.